This T cell receptor beta chain stems from a study of blood T cell repertoires in COVID-19. Overall study: The United States, Italy and Spain provided the acute and convalescent COVID-19 samples. Sources were T cells, B-cell-depleted T cells, or PBMCs; the material itself was cDNA or gDNA.

Original data processing: Estimation of nucleated cell counts was performed using reference gene primer amplification. Profiling relied on immunoSEQ multiplex PCR, and the TCRdb table lists in-frame clones only, not all of them. That table furnishes V, J and clone size, whereas the DNA furnished D and trimming. The repertoire has over 400,000 clones, 70% to 90% of them found once; the top ten carry 3.2%. Germline loops: CDR1 ENHRY, CDR2 SYGVKD. The junction had 6 bases not matched to a gene; V was cut back by 4 bases and J by 6 bases. The CDR3 totals 15 residues. The sample comprised peripheral blood. This TCR was sampled from a human donor in a cohort sampled during active COVID-19. The chain is built from TRBV10-3 and TRBJ1-2, with TRBD1 matching over 12 bases. The CDR3 DNA follows: TGTGCCATCAGTGGTCCGGGACAGGGGGCAGATGGCTACACCTTC. Protein sequence: CAISGPGQGADGYTF.